Following are 5 T cell receptor beta chains from one sample sequenced in a study of neurological immune-mediated disorders (dated by TCRdb to about 2019). The receptor library was made with 5' RACE. Reads for this sample came from an Illumina HiSeq 2500. TCRdb trimmed the raw reads at Q25, called clones with MiXCR and kept productive beta chains. Duplicate CDR3 protein sequences are folded into a single record with the most common DNA and genes. Present in this sample are tens of thousands of distinct CDR3 sequences, 3.5% of which were seen just once. The top ten constitute about 2.9% of the sample. Source material: PBMCs. These receptors all stem from a woman aged 45-65 years with multiple sclerosis.

This clonotype was recorded many times. The chain recombines TRBV6-2 or TRBV6-3 with TRBJ2-1; D perhaps matches TRBD1 (5 bases). Germline CDR1 MNHEY, CDR2 SVGEGT. The CDR3 sequence is 14 residues long. Between the trimmed V and J ends, which lost 2 bases and 8 bases, there was a span of 13 bases. CDR3 residues: CASSYRGGFDEQFF. CDR3 DNA sequence: TGTGCCAGCAGTTACAGGGGTGGTTTCGATGAGCAGTTCTTC.

This clonotype was counted between two and nine times. It may be a read error: a sequence one base away is much more abundant. The rearrangement joins TRBV5-6 to TRBJ2-4; 13 bases align to TRBD2. The CDR3 is 15 amino acids. CDR1 is SGHDT and CDR2 is YYEEEE in the germline V gene. The CDR3 coding sequence is TGTGCCAGCAGCTATGGGACTAGCGGGGTCCACTCCGCTAACTTC. It codes for CASSYGTSGVHSANF.

At least ten counts were recorded for this clonotype. This chain joins TRBV5-1 and TRBJ2-7; possible D gene TRBD1, 5 bases. Per germline, CDR1 SGHRS and CDR2 YFSETQ. Trimming shortened V by 7 bases and J by 0 bases, and 11 bases separated the two germline ends. CDR3 length: 13 residues. CDR3 loop: CASAKGDSYEQYF. The CDR3 nucleotides read TGCGCCAGCGCTAAAGGGGACTCCTACGAGCAGTACTTC.

This clonotype was seen at least ten times. The chain carries TRBV5-1 and TRBJ2-3; TRBD2 aligns across 14 bases. J was trimmed by 5 bases and V by 3 bases; bases with no gene match: 2. The CDR3 contains 15 residues. The germline CDR1 and CDR2 sequences are SGHRS and YFSETQ. The CDR3 DNA follows: TGCGCCAGCAGCTCCGGGACTAGCGGGGGAGATACGCAGTATTTT. Residues: CASSSGTSGGDTQYF.

This clonotype has a count of ten or more. The gene calls are TRBV2 and TRBJ2-2, with 9 bases fitting TRBD1. Per germline, CDR1 SNHLY and CDR2 FYNNEI. CDR3 size: 16 residues. The trim removed 6 bases at V and 0 bases at J, leaving 5 bases unmatched. CDR3 bases: TGTGCCAGCAGCCAACAGGGGGCTGCGAACACCGGGGAGCTGTTTTTT. Translation gives CASSQQGAANTGELFF.